The present TCR beta chain was sequenced within a study of CD8+ T cells in alopecia areata (dated by TCRdb to 2017 to 2018). The study in broad terms: Treated patients were enrolled in an open-label pilot trial of oral tofacitinib at 5 to 10 mg twice daily for moderate-to-severe alopecia areata. In treated patients, disease severity was measured using the SALT score, which gives the percentage of scalp surface area affected. Biopsies were taken from tofacitinib-treated patients at baseline and again at 4 and 24 weeks into treatment, and several of those patients also had a later scalp biopsy. The RNA source kit depended on sample type: the PAXgene miRNA kit for fixed scalp, the miRNeasy kit for PBMCs, and the RNeasy kit for mouse skin. Clonality in the scalp was compared among normal scalp (n=4), patchy alopecia areata scalp (n=8), and alopecia totalis/universalis scalp (n=8). Scalp tissue and sorted CD4+ and CD8+ peripheral blood T cells from patchy and totalis/universalis alopecia areata patients and from healthy controls were covered by human TCRbeta sequencing. Tofacitinib was administered for 6 to 18 months, and 6 months of follow-up off drug were then conducted to assess delayed response and recurrence. To study T cell clonal expansion in alopecia areata, the researchers applied high-throughput TCRbeta sequencing to both the C3H/HeJ mouse model and human patients. TCRbeta CDR3 regions were amplified by immunoSEQ multiplex PCR using 35 Vbeta forward and 13 Jbeta reverse primers. The paper as a whole reports these results and caveats: Many expanded lesional clones persisted in scalp and blood during tofacitinib treatment, which may partly explain relapse after stopping treatment. Scalp TCR repertoire analysis is complicated because resident alphabeta T cells in normal human skin are also sequenced, whereas mouse skin is dominated by gammadelta T cells. Tofacitinib significantly lowered scalp clonality and the number of expanded CD8+ clones among the top 100 scalp clones. Because the treated cohort was small and had only one nonresponder, larger studies are needed to examine links between baseline CD8+ expansion and response. Compared with normal scalp, lesional scalp, particularly in alopecia totalis/universalis, had higher clonality and more expanded CD8+ clones, which suggests antigenic drive. TCR sequences shared between patients were less clear than in mice, possibly partly because of HLA diversity in the patient population.

For this chain, trimming is 3 bases at the V end and 10 bases at the J end, and the number of junction bases without a gene match is 6. From the cysteine up to the phenylalanine, the CDR3 has a length of 12 residues. Kept here is only the CDR3 DNA, which spans 36 bases and is read in frame from base 1. The germline V gene specifies SQVTM as CDR1 and ANQGSEA as CDR2. The time point tag for this specimen amounts to: 20 to 30 weeks on oral tofacitinib. The treatment or condition tag for this specimen amounts to: oral pan-JAK inhibitor, 5-10 mg twice daily. Lesional scalp punch biopsies and peripheral blood were obtained from alopecia areata patients. After PBMCs were isolated by density centrifugation and stained for CD3, CD4 and CD8, a FACSAria was used to sort CD4+ and CD8+ T cells. With regard to this clone: Its specific antigen is unknown. It has no much larger one-base neighbor in the sample; base qualities were not kept.

The library was prepared using the immunoSEQ multiplex PCR assay. To provide template for TCR sequencing, every sample had RNA extracted and reverse transcribed into cDNA. SuperScript III was used to make first-strand cDNA, primed with a 2:1 mix of oligo-dT and random hexamers. A synthetic immune receptor repertoire was used to assess amplification bias, and residual bias was removed computationally. From the authors' description of their analysis: After raw reads were preprocessed to remove errors, the CDR3 was defined following IMGT conventions as running from the conserved cysteine to phenylalanine. To get clonality, Shannon entropy was normalized by log2 of the number of productive unique TCRs and the result was subtracted from 1. Scalp TCRbeta sequences were cross-referenced with sorted blood CD4 and CD8 repertoires so that the CD4 or CD8 identity of scalp clones could be inferred. TCRdb carries this immuneACCESS record with in-frame sequences only. Its versions omit some clonotypes, under half of them owing to an unresolved V gene in the studies checked, with the rest unexplained. Clone size and the V and J calls come from that table; the DNA yielded D and trimming. Present in this sample are approximately 180,000 clones, around three fifths of which were seen just once. The ten largest clones represent approximately 0.97% of the sample.

Recombination joined TRBV29-1 with TRBJ2-1; 7 nucleotides in the junction match TRBD1. The sample in question was CD4+ T cells sorted from blood, obtained at week 24, from a patient treated with tofacitinib. This clonotype was sampled from a human donor with alopecia areata. CDR3 sequence: CSVDYRGQEQFF. The bases are TGCAGCGTTGACTACAGGGGTCAGGAGCAGTTCTTC.